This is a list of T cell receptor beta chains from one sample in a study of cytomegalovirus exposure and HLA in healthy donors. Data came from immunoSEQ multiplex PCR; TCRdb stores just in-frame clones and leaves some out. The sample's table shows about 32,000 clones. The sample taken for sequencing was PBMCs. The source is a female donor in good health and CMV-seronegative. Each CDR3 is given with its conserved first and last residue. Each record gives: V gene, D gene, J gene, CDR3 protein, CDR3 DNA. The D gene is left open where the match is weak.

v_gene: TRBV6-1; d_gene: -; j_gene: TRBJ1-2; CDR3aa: CASQERLGGKHGYTF; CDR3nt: TGTGCCTCCCAAGAGCGATTAGGGGGTAAACATGGCTACACCTTC
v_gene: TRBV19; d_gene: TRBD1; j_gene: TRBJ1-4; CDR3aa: CASTKPGTGNEKLFF; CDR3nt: TGTGCCAGTACCAAGCCCGGGACAGGGAATGAAAAACTGTTTTTT
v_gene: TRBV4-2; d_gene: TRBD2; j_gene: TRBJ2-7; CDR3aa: CASSQDGTSGGYEQYF; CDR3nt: TGTGCCAGCAGCCAAGATGGGACTAGCGGGGGTTACGAGCAGTACTTC
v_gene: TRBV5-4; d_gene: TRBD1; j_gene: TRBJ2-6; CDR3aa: CASSGGQGIYGANVLTF; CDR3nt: TGTGCCAGCAGCGGTGGACAGGGGATATACGGGGCCAACGTCCTGACTTTC
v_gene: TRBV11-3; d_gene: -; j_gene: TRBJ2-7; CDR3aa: CASSWSADRFFSYEQYF; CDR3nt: TGTGCCAGCAGCTGGTCCGCGGACAGATTTTTCTCCTACGAGCAGTACTTC
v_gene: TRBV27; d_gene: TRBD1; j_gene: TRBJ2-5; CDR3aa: CASSLRWTGQETQYF; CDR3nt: TGTGCCAGCAGTTTAAGATGGACAGGCCAAGAGACCCAGTACTTC
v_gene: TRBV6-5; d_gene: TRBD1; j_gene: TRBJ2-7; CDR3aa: CASTPHEGAEQYF; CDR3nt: TGTGCCAGCACTCCTCATGAGGGGGCCGAGCAGTACTTC
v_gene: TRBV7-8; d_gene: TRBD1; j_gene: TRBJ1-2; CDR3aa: CASSPRTGDRVSYTF; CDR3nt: TGTGCCAGCAGCCCCCGAACCGGGGACAGGGTTAGCTACACCTTC
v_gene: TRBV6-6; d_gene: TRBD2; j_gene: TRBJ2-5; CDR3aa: CASRPTSGGAQETQYF; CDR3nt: TGTGCCAGCAGGCCCACTAGCGGGGGGGCCCAAGAGACCCAGTACTTC
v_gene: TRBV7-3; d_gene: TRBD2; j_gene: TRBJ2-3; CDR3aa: CASSPRGAGGADTQYF; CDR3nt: TGTGCCAGCAGCCCCCGAGGAGCGGGGGGTGCAGATACGCAGTATTTT
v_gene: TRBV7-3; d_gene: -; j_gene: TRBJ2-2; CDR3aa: CASSLYGVGAGELFF; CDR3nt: TGTGCCAGCAGCTTATACGGGGTCGGAGCCGGGGAGCTGTTTTTT
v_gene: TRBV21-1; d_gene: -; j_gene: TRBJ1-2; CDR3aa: CASSEPNINYGYTF; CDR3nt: TGTGCCAGCAGTGAACCGAACATAAACTATGGCTACACCTTC
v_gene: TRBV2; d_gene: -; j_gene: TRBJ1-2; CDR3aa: CASIGGSNYGYTF; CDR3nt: TGTGCCAGCATCGGAGGGTCAAACTATGGCTACACCTTC
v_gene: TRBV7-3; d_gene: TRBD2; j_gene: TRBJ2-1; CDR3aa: CASSFATSGRNEQFF; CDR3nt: TGTGCCAGCAGCTTCGCGACTAGCGGGCGGAACGAGCAGTTCTTC
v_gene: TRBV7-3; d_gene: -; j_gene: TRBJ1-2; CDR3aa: CASSLIPGPGGYTF; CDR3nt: TGTGCCAGCAGCTTAATCCCAGGGCCGGGTGGCTACACCTTC
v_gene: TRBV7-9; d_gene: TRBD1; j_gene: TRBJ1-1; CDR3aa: CASSHRTGGITEAFF; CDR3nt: TGTGCCAGCAGCCATCGGACAGGAGGAATTACTGAAGCTTTCTTT
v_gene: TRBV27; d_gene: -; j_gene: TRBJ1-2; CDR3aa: CASSLGGSGYTF; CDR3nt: TGTGCCAGCAGTTTGGGTGGGAGCGGCTACACCTTC
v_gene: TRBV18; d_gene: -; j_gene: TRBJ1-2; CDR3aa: CASSPNSDPNYGYTF; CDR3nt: TGTGCCAGCTCACCAAACAGTGACCCTAACTATGGCTACACCTTC
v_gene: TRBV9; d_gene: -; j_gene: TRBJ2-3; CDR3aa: CASSVGVGAGDTQYF; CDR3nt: TGTGCCAGCAGCGTAGGAGTAGGGGCGGGGGATACGCAGTATTTT
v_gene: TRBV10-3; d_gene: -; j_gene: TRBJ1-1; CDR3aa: CAISESIGGKNTEAFF; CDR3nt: TGTGCCATCAGTGAGTCGATCGGGGGAAAGAACACTGAAGCTTTCTTT
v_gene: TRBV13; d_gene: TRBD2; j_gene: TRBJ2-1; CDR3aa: CASSLLPGGDSYNEQFF; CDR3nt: TGTGCCAGCAGCTTACTTCCGGGGGGAGACTCCTACAATGAGCAGTTCTTC
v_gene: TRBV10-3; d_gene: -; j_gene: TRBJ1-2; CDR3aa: CAISESGRDHYGYTF; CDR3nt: TGTGCCATCAGTGAGTCGGGCAGAGATCACTATGGCTACACCTTC
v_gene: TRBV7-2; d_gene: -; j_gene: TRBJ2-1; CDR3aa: CASSPRVRGGPGPYNEQFF; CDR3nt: TGTGCCAGCAGCCCCCGTGTAAGGGGGGGACCAGGGCCCTACAATGAGCAGTTCTTC
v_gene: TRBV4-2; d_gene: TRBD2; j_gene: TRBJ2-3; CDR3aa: CASSHPWGGDSGGTDTQYF; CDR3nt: TGTGCCAGCAGCCACCCATGGGGGGGTGATAGCGGGGGCACAGATACGCAGTATTTT
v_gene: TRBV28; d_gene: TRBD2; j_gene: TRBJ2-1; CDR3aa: CATLGSGGFLYNEQFF; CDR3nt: TGTGCCACTTTGGGTAGCGGGGGATTCCTCTACAATGAGCAGTTCTTC
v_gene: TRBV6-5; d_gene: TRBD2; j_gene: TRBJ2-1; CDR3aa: CASSRTSGTYNEQFF; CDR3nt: TGTGCCAGCAGTCGGACTAGCGGGACCTACAATGAGCAGTTCTTC